This is a list of T cell receptor beta chains from one sample in a study of shared clonotypes between healthy human individuals. Clones were read by immunoSEQ multiplex PCR, and TCRdb kept only the in-frame ones, dropping some. This table has under 1 million clones, about 96% appearing once. The material sequenced was naive CD8+ T cells sorted from blood. The receptor set was obtained from a man aged 30 to 39 in good health. Both conserved end residues are part of each CDR3. D genes are given only for firm matches.

d_gene	v_gene	j_gene	CDR3nt	CDR3aa
NA	TRBV7-8	TRBJ1-5	TGTGCCAGCAGCACAAAGGACGATCAGCCCCAGCATTTT	CASSTKDDQPQHF
NA	TRBV18	TRBJ2-7	TGTGCCAGCTCACCCCCCGACGGAGAATACGAGCAGTACTTC	CASSPPDGEYEQYF
TRBD2	TRBV19	TRBJ2-1	TGTGCCAGTAGTCCCCGACTAGCGGGAATGGGACGGGAGACCAATGAGCAGTTCTTC	CASSPRLAGMGRETNEQFF
NA	TRBV6-5	TRBJ2-1	TGTGCTACCTCCTCCTACAATGAGCAGTTCTTC	CATSSYNEQFF
TRBD2	TRBV9	TRBJ2-3	TGTGCCAGCAGCGAGGGACTAGCGGGTGTGCCTCGAGATACGCAGTATTTT	CASSEGLAGVPRDTQYF
TRBD1	TRBV2	TRBJ1-5	TGTGCCAGCGGGGACAGGGCTAATCAGCCCCAGCATTTT	CASGDRANQPQHF
NA	TRBV4-1	TRBJ1-5	TGCGCCAGCAGCCCCAACGGAGGTAGCAATCAGCCCCAGCATTTT	CASSPNGGSNQPQHF
NA	TRBV7-8	TRBJ1-5	TGTGCCAGCAGCACCCTGGTGACTCGGAGTGGGCCCCAGCATTTT	CASSTLVTRSGPQHF
TRBD1	TRBV19	TRBJ1-1	TGTGCCAGTAGCCTTGGACAGGGCACTGAAGCTTTCTTT	CASSLGQGTEAFF
TRBD2	TRBV2	TRBJ2-7	TGTGCCAGCGGGCGTAGCGGGAGCTACGAGCAGTACTTC	CASGRSGSYEQYF
TRBD1	TRBV6-5	TRBJ1-4	TGTGCCAGCAGTACTGCCGGGACAGTTAATGAAAAACTGTTTTTT	CASSTAGTVNEKLFF